Following are 19 T cell receptor beta chains from one sample sequenced in a study of shared clonotypes between healthy human individuals. Naive CD8 cells, CD45RO-negative and positively selected for CCR7, excluded terminally differentiated effector memory CD45RA+ cells. Generated by immunoSEQ multiplex PCR, the TCRdb table keeps only in-frame clones and is missing some. The sample lists about 2.1 million clones; around 93% were seen once. The sample was naive CD8+ T cells from PBMCs. Receptors originate from a man between 18 and 35 years old in good health. Some clones in this sample may be carry-over from other donors' samples.

This clone was picked up one time. V usage is TRBV5-1 and J usage is TRBJ1-1, with 8 nucleotides matching TRBD1. The CDR3 length is 15 residues. After removal of 0 bases from V and 8 bases from J, the junction contained 9 bases not matched to a gene. CDR1 is SGHRS and CDR2 is YFSETQ in the germline V gene. The CDR3 spells CASSLESQGADEAFF. In DNA form, the CDR3 reads TGCGCCAGCAGCTTGGAGTCTCAGGGGGCGGACGAAGCTTTCTTT.

This chain links TRBV2 with TRBJ2-1; D is perhaps TRBD2 (5 bases). The CDR3 is 16 amino acids. V was cut by 2 bases and J by 0 bases, with 11 bases left in between. The germline CDR1 and CDR2 sequences are SNHLY and FYNNEI. The CDR3 sequence: CASSELERSSYNEQFF. In DNA form, the CDR3 reads TGTGCCAGCAGTGAACTGGAGCGGAGCTCCTACAATGAGCAGTTCTTC.

V gene TRBV7-9 combines with J gene TRBJ2-5; D perhaps matches TRBD2 (7 bases). V was clipped by 3 bases and J by 3 bases, with 20 bases between them. The germline V gene encodes CDR1 SEHNR and CDR2 FQNEAQ (reference sequence). The length of the CDR3 is 17 residues. This CDR3 is CASSFRGAGLQEETQYF. In nucleotides, the CDR3 is TGTGCCAGCAGCTTTAGGGGGGCGGGACTACAGGAAGAGACCCAGTACTTC.

With regard to this clone: The sample contains more than one DNA sequence encoding this CDR3. This chain uses TRBV5-4 with TRBJ2-1; D is unresolved. The germline CDR1 and CDR2 sequences are SGHNT and YYREEE (reference sequence). The V end lost 0 bases, the J end lost 0 bases, and 1 base lay between the germline ends. The CDR3 covers 13 residues. The DNA for the CDR3 is TGTGCCAGCAGCTTGGGCTCCTACAATGAGCAGTTCTTC. Translating it yields CASSLGSYNEQFF.

This chain links TRBV5-4 with TRBJ1-2, with 7 bases aligning to TRBD1. Per the germline V gene, CDR1 is SGHNT and CDR2 is YYREEE (reference sequence). CDR3 length: 15 amino acids. J gave up 3 bases and V 3 bases, and 8 bases lay outside the gene matches. CDR3 residues: CASSSGQEIHYGYTF. The CDR3 DNA reads TGTGCCAGCAGCTCCGGACAGGAGATACACTATGGCTACACCTTC. Combining the CDR3 with reference TRBV5-4 and TRBJ1-2 gives the whole variable domain ETGVTQSPTHLIKTRGQQVTLRCSSQSGHNTVSWYQQALGQGPQFIFQYYREEENGRGNFPPRFSGLQFPNYSSELNVNALELDDSALYLCASSSGQEIHYGYTFGSGTRLTVV.

V gene TRBV28 combines with J gene TRBJ2-2, with D perhaps matching TRBD2 (6 bases). Germline CDR1 and CDR2: MDHEN and SYDVKM. V shed 4 bases and J shed 4 bases, with 10 bases lying between them. CDR3 size: 14 residues. CDR3 amino acids: CASSWGVLTGELFF. The CDR3, as DNA: TGTGCCAGCAGTTGGGGGGTCCTCACCGGGGAGCTGTTTTTT.

This rearrangement joins TRBV29-1 to TRBJ2-7, with 7 bases lining up with TRBD1. Germline CDR1 and CDR2: SQVTM and ANQGSEA. CDR3 length: 13 amino acids. J was trimmed by 4 bases and V by 4 bases; bases with no gene match: 7. This chain's CDR3 is CSVVTDRSYEQYF. The CDR3 DNA is TGCAGCGTTGTCACGGACAGGAGTTACGAGCAGTACTTC.

In the case of this clone: Other DNA sequences in the sample encode the same CDR3. This rearrangement joins TRBV5-1 to TRBJ2-7; the D gene is possibly TRBD2 (5 bases). The V end lost 4 bases, the J end lost 4 bases, and 9 bases lay between the germline ends. Per germline, CDR1 SGHRS and CDR2 YFSETQ. The CDR3 length is 12 residues. CDR3 in amino acids: CASSVGGYEQYF. DNA of the CDR3: TGCGCCAGCAGCGTCGGAGGATACGAGCAGTACTTC.

This clone was picked up a small number of times. This rearrangement joins TRBV4-2 to TRBJ1-1; no clear D gene. The ends were cut back, 1 base at V and 0 bases at J, with 6 bases in the middle. The CDR3 runs 14 residues. Germline values: CDR1 LGHNA, CDR2 YNFKEQ. For the CDR3, the DNA is TGTGCCAGCAGCCAAGTTGCGGTGAACACTGAAGCTTTCTTT. This encodes CASSQVAVNTEAFF.

The chain is built from TRBV28 and TRBJ1-4, with D unclear. CDR3 length: 15 amino acids. Looked up from germline, CDR1 is MDHEN and CDR2 is SYDVKM. Trimming removed 1 base at V and 8 bases at J, with 14 bases between. Written as DNA, the CDR3 is TGTGCCAGCAGTTTATTCCCCAGGAGTGGAGAAAAACTGTTTTTT. Translated: CASSLFPRSGEKLFF.

The gene calls are TRBV19 and TRBJ2-1; 8 nucleotides align to TRBD1. V was clipped by 3 bases and J by 6 bases; unmatched bases: 7. CDR3 length: 15 residues. Looked up from germline, CDR1 is LNHDA and CDR2 is SQIVND (reference sequence). As DNA, the CDR3 is TGTGCCAGTAGTATCTCGAGACAGGGGACCAATGAGCAGTTCTTC. It specifies CASSISRQGTNEQFF.

This chain links TRBV6-5 with TRBJ1-6; unclear D gene. The CDR3 runs to 14 residues. CDR1 and CDR2 (germline): MNHEY, SVGAGI. V lost 5 bases to trimming and J lost 8 bases, with 13 bases between them. The CDR3 protein is CASSLTNSHSPLHF. DNA of the CDR3: TGTGCCAGCAGTCTGACGAACTCCCATTCACCCCTCCACTTT.

V and J are TRBV27 and TRBJ2-6, with D maybe TRBD1 (6 bases). Germline CDR1 MNHEY, CDR2 SMNVEV (reference sequence). The CDR3 is 16 amino acids. Trimming removed 6 bases at V and 2 bases at J, with 14 bases between. The chain's CDR3 is CASSILQGTGANVLTF. CDR3 coding DNA: TGTGCCAGCAGCATTCTACAGGGAACTGGGGCCAACGTCCTGACTTTC.

V and J are TRBV7-2 and TRBJ2-1; D is ambiguous. The CDR3 loop spans 12 amino acids. With 3 bases removed from V and 10 bases from J, the gap between germline ends came to 10 bases. The V gene's germline CDR1 is SGHTA and CDR2 FQGNSA. The CDR3 is CASSFSPLEQFF. The DNA for the CDR3 is TGTGCCAGCAGCTTTTCTCCCTTGGAGCAGTTCTTC.

J is TRBJ1-4 and V is TRBV28; D is perhaps TRBD1 (5 bases). The CDR3 runs to 14 residues. V was shortened by 6 bases and J by 8 bases, with 16 bases between the two germline ends. The V gene's germline CDR1 is MDHEN and CDR2 SYDVKM. CDR3 DNA: TGTGCCAGCAGCCCGGGGCCGGGTGGGGAAAAACTGTTTTTT. Translated: CASSPGPGGEKLFF. Together with reference TRBV28 and TRBJ1-4, the CDR3 gives the full variable domain: DVKVTQSSRYLVKRTGEKVFLECVQDMDHENMFWYRQDPGLGLRLIYFSYDVKMKEKGDIPEGYSVSREKKERFSLILESASTNQTSMYLCASSPGPGGEKLFFGSGTQLSVL.

This chain joins TRBV21-1 and TRBJ2-7; TRBD2 is the table's D call, not checked against the DNA. TRBV21-1 is flagged as a pseudogene. This CDR3 comprises 15 residues. This CDR3 reads CASSRRTGSADEQYF. The CDR3, as DNA: TGTGCCAGCAGCCGCCGGACGGGGTCGGCAGACGAGCAGTACTTC.

In this sample, this clone turned up a few times. J is TRBJ1-1 and V is TRBV25-1, with D unresolved. Germline V gene lookup returns CDR1 MGHDK and CDR2 SYGVNS. There are 13 residues in the CDR3. Trimming took off 3 bases at V and 4 bases at J, with 9 bases between the two ends. As DNA, the CDR3 is TGTGCCAGCAGTGACGGGGAAGGCACTGAAGCTTTCTTT. It yields the protein CASSDGEGTEAFF.

The chain employs TRBV12-5 and TRBJ2-5; 8 nucleotides agree with TRBD2. The CDR3 loop spans 15 amino acids. The germline gives CDR1 LGHNT, CDR2 FRNRAP. V shed 2 bases, J shed 4 bases, and the junction held 6 bases outside the gene matches. The CDR3 bases are TGTGCTAGTGGTTTGTACTCGGGGGGGCGAGAGACCCAGTACTTC. Translating gives CASGLYSGGRETQYF.

The chain carries TRBV4-1 and TRBJ2-1; 11 nucleotides line up with TRBD2. CDR3 length: 19 amino acids. The junction had 8 bases not matched to a gene; V was cut back by 1 base and J by 0 bases. Germline lookup yields CDR1 MGHRA and CDR2 YSYEKL. The CDR3 DNA follows: TGCGCCAGCAGCCAAGTCGTAGCGGGAGGGAAGAGCTCCTACAATGAGCAGTTCTTC. This translates into CASSQVVAGGKSSYNEQFF.